These 28 T cell receptor beta chains were all obtained from the same sample, sequenced in a study of T cells after yellow fever vaccination. TCRdb used MiXCR to reprocess the 5' RACE reads, holding one entry per CDR3 protein. The sample lists some 600,000 distinct CDR3 sequences; less than 20% were seen once. The material was PBMCs, obtained about 5 days after the first yellow fever vaccination. The receptors were gathered from a man aged 18-30 years who received the YFV17D yellow fever vaccine.

The rearrangement uses TRBV4-3 and TRBJ1-4; D is undetermined. Germline-derived CDR1 and CDR2 are LGHNA and YSLEER. Between the trimmed V and J ends, which lost 0 bases and 5 bases, there was a span of 7 bases. The CDR3 runs 14 residues. CDR3 coding DNA: TGCGCCAGCAGCCAAGATGGGGAGAATGAAAAACTGTTTTTT. Its protein product is CASSQDGENEKLFF.

This clonotype showed up many times. V is TRBV5-1 and J is TRBJ1-1; 11 bases match TRBD1. The CDR3 sequence is 14 residues long. The J segment lost 4 bases and the V segment lost 3 bases, leaving 2 bases of the junction unmatched. Germline CDR1 SGHRS, CDR2 YFSETQ. CDR3 amino acids: CASSSGTGGTEAFF. The CDR3 nucleotides are TGCGCCAGCAGCTCGGGGACAGGGGGCACTGAAGCTTTCTTT.

This clonotype was picked up a small number of times. The gene calls are TRBV4-2 and TRBJ2-5, with D tentatively TRBD1 or TRBD2 (6 bases each). V was clipped by 1 base and J by 2 bases, with 17 bases between them. The germline gives CDR1 LGHNA, CDR2 YNFKEQ. CDR3 length: 17 amino acids. CDR3 sequence reads: CASSQVGGRFSQETQYF. CDR3 in DNA: TGTGCCAGCAGCCAAGTAGGGGGGCGGTTCTCACAAGAGACCCAGTACTTC.

DNA of the CDR3: TGTGCCAGCAGCAGCATCAGGGCGAGGGGGGCTTTCTTT. Encoded protein: CASSSIRARGAFF. The chain couples TRBV5-6 to TRBJ1-1, with D possibly being TRBD1 (6 bases). Between the trimmed V and J ends, which lost 4 bases and 11 bases, there was a span of 18 bases. Germline CDR1 is SGHDT and CDR2 is YYEEEE. The CDR3 length is 13 residues. The whole variable domain, remainder taken from reference TRBV5-6 and TRBJ1-1, is DAGVTQSPTHLIKTRGQQVTLRCSPKSGHDTVSWYQQALGQGPQFIFQYYEEEERQRGNFPDRFSGHQFPNYSSELNVNALLLGDSALYLCASSSIRARGAFFGQGTRLTVV.

This clonotype showed up just a few times. The V call is TRBV7-2, the J call TRBJ2-2; 7 nucleotides match TRBD1. The CDR3 is 17 residues long. Trimming took 5 bases from V and 2 from J; bases not matched to a gene: 11. The V gene's germline CDR1 is SGHTA and CDR2 FQGNSA. The CDR3 DNA follows: TGTGCCAGCAGCCAGTACCCCCGGGACAGAAACACCGGGGAGCTGTTTTTT. It yields the protein CASSQYPRDRNTGELFF.

In this sample, this clonotype turned up many times. This chain connects TRBV28 to TRBJ2-5; D not certain. The V gene lost 6 bases and the J gene lost 0 bases, with 11 bases spanning the gap. CDR1 and CDR2 (germline): MDHEN, SYDVKM. The CDR3 loop spans 14 amino acids. CDR3 protein: CASSPGRDQETQYF. CDR3 coding DNA: TGTGCCAGCAGCCCTGGAAGGGACCAAGAGACCCAGTACTTC. The full variable domain, rest sourced from reference TRBV28 and TRBJ2-5, is DVKVTQSSRYLVKRTGEKVFLECVQDMDHENMFWYRQDPGLGLRLIYFSYDVKMKEKGDIPEGYSVSREKKERFSLILESASTNQTSMYLCASSPGRDQETQYFGPGTRLLVL.

This clonotype has a handful of counts. The chain combines TRBV20-1 with TRBJ1-6, with no clear D. CDR3 size: 15 residues. With 0 bases removed from V and 10 bases from J, the gap between germline ends came to 16 bases. In germline, CDR1 is DFQATT, CDR2 SNEGSKA (reference sequence). The CDR3 is CSARDLSRSLSPLHF. CDR3 DNA: TGCAGTGCTAGAGATCTTAGCAGGTCCTTATCACCCCTCCACTTT.

The chain couples TRBV6-1 to TRBJ2-3; the match to TRBD2 covers 8 bases. The V and J ends lost 5 bases and 1 base, in that order; junction bases with no gene match: 5. CDR3 length: 15 amino acids. In germline, CDR1 is MNHNS, CDR2 SASEGT. The CDR3 is CASSKIAGRTDTQYF. The CDR3 DNA sequence: TGTGCCAGCAGTAAAATAGCGGGACGCACAGATACGCAGTATTTT.

There are a few counts of this clonotype. The gene calls are TRBV19 and TRBJ2-3, with TRBD2 matching over 9 bases. V dropped 7 bases and J dropped 4; count of bases not matched to a gene: 6. The CDR3 loop spans 14 amino acids. The germline CDR1 and CDR2 sequences are LNHDA and SQIVND (reference sequence). The DNA for the CDR3 is TGTGCCAGTACCCGAGCGGGGGGACCAGATACGCAGTATTTT. Its protein product is CASTRAGGPDTQYF.

This clonotype was counted only a few times. The J gene is TRBJ2-1, the V gene TRBV15; maybe TRBD2 (7 bases). Between the trimmed V and J ends, which lost 5 bases and 5 bases, there was a span of 16 bases. The CDR3 consists of 15 residues. Per the germline V gene, CDR1 is LNHNV and CDR2 is YYDKDF (reference sequence). The CDR3 protein is CATSQIGGADNEQFF. The CDR3 coding sequence is TGTGCCACCAGCCAGATAGGGGGGGCGGACAATGAGCAGTTCTTC. The full variable domain, in which reference TRBV15 and TRBJ2-1 provide the parts outside the CDR3, is DAMVIQNPRYQVTQFGKPVTLSCSQTLNHNVMYWYQQKSSQAPKLLFHYYDKDFNNEADTPDNFQSRRPNTSFCFLDIRSPGLGDTAMYLCATSQIGGADNEQFFGPGTRLTVL.

The chain uses TRBV7-9 and TRBJ1-1, with D perhaps TRBD1 (5 bases). Germline CDR1 is SEHNR and CDR2 is FQNEAQ (reference sequence). V was shortened by 1 base and J by 11 bases, with 17 bases between the two germline ends. The CDR3 has 14 residues. The CDR3 DNA reads as TGTGCCAGCAGCTTAGGGGTTGGTGGGCCAGGGGCTTTCTTT. Translation: CASSLGVGGPGAFF. The full variable domain, in which reference TRBV7-9 and TRBJ1-1 provide the parts outside the CDR3, is DTGVSQNPRHKITKRGQNVTFRCDPISEHNRLYWYRQTLGQGPEFLTYFQNEAQLEKSRLLSDRFSAERPKGSFSTLEIQRTEQGDSAMYLCASSLGVGGPGAFFGQGTRLTVV.

This chain joins TRBV12-5 and TRBJ2-2; D is perhaps TRBD1 (6 bases). The CDR3 extends over 13 amino acids. CDR1 and CDR2 from the germline V gene are LGHNT and FRNRAP. The V end was cut by 4 bases, the J end by 7 bases, with 10 bases between. The chain's CDR3 is CASGYQGHGELFF. The CDR3 DNA reads as TGTGCTAGTGGTTATCAGGGGCACGGGGAGCTGTTTTTT.

This clonotype turned up a few times. V is TRBV5-1 and J is TRBJ1-6; unclear D gene. This CDR3 has 17 amino acids. The germline V and J ends were trimmed by 1 base and 1 base, with 12 bases remaining between them. Germline V gene lookup returns CDR1 SGHRS and CDR2 YFSETQ. The CDR3 protein is CASSLRQDGSYNSPLHF. DNA for the CDR3: TGCGCCAGCAGCTTGCGGCAGGACGGGTCCTATAATTCACCCCTCCACTTT.

This clonotype was counted between two and nine times. The V call is TRBV20-1, the J call TRBJ2-1; D perhaps matches TRBD2 (5 bases). The CDR3 length is 14 residues. Germline lookup yields CDR1 DFQATT and CDR2 SNEGSKA (reference sequence). The V gene lost 3 bases and the J gene lost 12 bases, with 21 bases spanning the gap. As DNA, the CDR3 is TGCAGTGCTAGTTACTCGACGGAGGATCGACTGCAGTTCTTC. As protein: CSASYSTEDRLQFF.

The chain is built from TRBV2 and TRBJ2-6; D gene ambiguous. Germline lookup yields CDR1 SNHLY and CDR2 FYNNEI. The CDR3 totals 12 residues. V lost 2 bases, J lost 9 bases, and 5 bases lay in between. Here the CDR3 reads CASSERDNVLTF. The CDR3 DNA follows: TGTGCCAGCAGTGAAAGGGACAACGTCCTGACTTTC.

The V and J genes are TRBV6-2 or TRBV6-3 and TRBJ1-2; D remains ambiguous. V was cut by 2 bases and J by 8 bases, with 9 bases left in between. The CDR3 sequence is 12 residues long. CDR1 is MNHEY and CDR2 is SVGEGT in the germline V gene. In DNA form, the CDR3 reads TGTGCCAGCAGTTACGTGACACGAGGCTACACCTTC. Amino acid sequence: CASSYVTRGYTF.

V gene TRBV7-9 combines with J gene TRBJ2-3; weak D call: TRBD2 (7 bases). The ends were cut back, 2 bases at V and 5 bases at J, with 20 bases in the middle. CDR3 length equals 17 residues. The germline gives CDR1 SEHNR, CDR2 FQNEAQ (reference sequence). This CDR3 reads CASSLWGAGAGGDTQYF. CDR3 sequence (DNA): TGTGCCAGCAGCTTATGGGGTGCGGGGGCCGGTGGAGATACGCAGTATTTT.

The gene calls are TRBV12-3 or TRBV12-4 and TRBJ1-4; TRBD1 matches at 8 bases. The CDR3 has 13 residues. With V trimmed by 5 bases and J by 8 bases, 4 bases remained unmatched. The CDR3, as DNA: TGTGCCAGCAGTCGCCGGGACAGGGAAAAACTGTTTTTT. Residues: CASSRRDREKLFF.

With regard to this clonotype: The junction does not match germline at one end; this may be a read error. The V call is TRBV2, the J call TRBJ2-2; possibly TRBD2 for D (6 bases). The germline CDR1 and CDR2 sequences are SNHLY and FYNNEI. The CDR3 covers 14 residues. CDR3 DNA: TGTGCCAGTTCCGGGACTGCTTACACCTGGGAGCTGTTTTTT. Residues: CASSGTAYTWELFF.

This clonotype showed up many times. The chain links TRBV20-1 to TRBJ2-3; 8 bases fit TRBD2. CDR1 is DFQATT, CDR2 SNEGSKA, per germline (reference sequence). The V and J ends lost 4 bases and 6 bases, in that order; junction bases with no gene match: 9. The CDR3 length is 14 residues. CDR3 in amino acids: CSATSGGAGDTQYF. CDR3 in DNA: TGCAGTGCTACTTCCGGGGGGGCCGGCGATACGCAGTATTTT.

This clonotype has ten or more counts. The V gene is TRBV20-1, the J gene TRBJ2-1; D gene unclear. This CDR3 is 11 amino acids long. The germline V gene encodes CDR1 DFQATT and CDR2 SNEGSKA (reference sequence). With 0 bases removed from V and 8 bases from J, the gap between germline ends came to 5 bases. This CDR3 reads CSARDFHEQFF. In DNA form, the CDR3 reads TGCAGTGCTAGAGATTTCCATGAGCAGTTCTTC.

This clonotype was picked up a small number of times. V gene TRBV6-1 combines with J gene TRBJ2-7; TRBD1 aligns across 8 bases. The CDR3 length is 15 residues. Germline trimming cut 6 bases from V and 3 bases from J; bases unmatched to any gene: 10. Germline CDR1 and CDR2: MNHNS and SASEGT. CDR3: CASRTRQGSFYEQYF. Written as DNA, the CDR3 is TGTGCCAGCAGAACCCGACAGGGGAGCTTCTACGAGCAGTACTTC.

This clonotype has only a few counts. The chain joins TRBV5-1 to TRBJ2-5; 7 positions agree with TRBD1. In germline, CDR1 is SGHRS, CDR2 YFSETQ. The J segment lost 2 bases and the V segment lost 5 bases, leaving 3 bases of the junction unmatched. The CDR3 runs 13 residues. In DNA form, the CDR3 reads TGCGCCAGCAGGACGGGACAGCAAGAGACCCAGTACTTC. Protein product: CASRTGQQETQYF.

This rearrangement joins TRBV29-1 to TRBJ1-1, with 7 nucleotides matching TRBD1. The CDR3 is 12 amino acids. With 7 bases clipped from V and 7 bases from J, the junction kept 9 bases outside the gene matches. Germline V gene lookup returns CDR1 SQVTM and CDR2 ANQGSEA. CDR3 protein: CSAVTGMDEAFF. The DNA for the CDR3 is TGCAGCGCGGTGACAGGGATGGATGAAGCTTTCTTT.

This clonotype was observed a few times. The V call is TRBV7-9, the J call TRBJ2-7; D possibly corresponds to TRBD1 (6 bases). The CDR3 extends over 12 amino acids. V gave up 5 bases and J gave up 11 bases, with 16 bases separating them. CDR1 is SEHNR, CDR2 FQNEAQ, per germline (reference sequence). This chain's CDR3 is CASSRDQGSEYV. CDR3 sequence (DNA): TGTGCCAGCAGCCGAGACCAGGGGAGTGAGTACGTC.

V gene TRBV4-1 combines with J gene TRBJ2-4, with 10 bases lining up with TRBD2. The CDR3 covers 17 residues. The germline gives CDR1 MGHRA, CDR2 YSYEKL. J lost 5 bases, V lost 0 bases, and 7 bases had no gene match. The CDR3 region has the DNA TGCGCCAGCAGCCAAGATCGAGCGGGGGGGGACGAAAACATTCAGTACTTC. Its translation is CASSQDRAGGDENIQYF.

This clonotype was counted at least ten times. The genes are TRBV18 and TRBJ2-3; D unresolved. Germline V CDR1 and CDR2: KGHSH, LQKENI. The CDR3 sequence is 14 residues long. V shed 0 bases and J shed 3 bases, with 7 bases lying between them. CDR3 bases: TGTGCCAGCTCACCACCGTCAGGAACAGATACGCAGTATTTT. The encoded protein is CASSPPSGTDTQYF.

V and J are TRBV24-1 and TRBJ1-2; D is unresolved. The germline V gene has CDR1 KGHDR and CDR2 SFDVKD. Trimming cost V 4 bases and J 2 bases, with 4 bases left between them. The CDR3 sequence is 12 residues long. CDR3 protein: CATSEQNYGYTF. Written as DNA, the CDR3 is TGTGCCACCAGTGAGCAGAACTATGGCTACACCTTC.